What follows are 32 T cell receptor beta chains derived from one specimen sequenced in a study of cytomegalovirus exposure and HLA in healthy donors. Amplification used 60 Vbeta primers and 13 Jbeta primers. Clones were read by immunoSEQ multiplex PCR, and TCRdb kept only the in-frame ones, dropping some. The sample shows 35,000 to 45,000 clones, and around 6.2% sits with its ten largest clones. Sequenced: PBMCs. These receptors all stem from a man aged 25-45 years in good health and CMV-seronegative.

The DNA of the CDR3 is TGCAGCGTGGGGGCGGGGGGGGAATATAGGGAGCAGTTCTTC. It is translated as CSVGAGGEYREQFF. The chain joins TRBV29-1 to TRBJ2-1, with TRBD2 matching over 9 bases. V gave up 6 bases and J gave up 10 bases; unmatched junction bases: 13. This CDR3 spans 14 amino acids. CDR1 is SQVTM and CDR2 is ANQGSEA in the germline V gene.

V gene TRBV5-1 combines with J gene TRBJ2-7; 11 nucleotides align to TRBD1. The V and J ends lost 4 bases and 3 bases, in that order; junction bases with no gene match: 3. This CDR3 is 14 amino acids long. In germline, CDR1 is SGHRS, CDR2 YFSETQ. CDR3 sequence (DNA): TGCGCCAGCAGCCAGGGACAGGGGGGCTACGAGCAGTACTTC. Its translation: CASSQGQGGYEQYF.

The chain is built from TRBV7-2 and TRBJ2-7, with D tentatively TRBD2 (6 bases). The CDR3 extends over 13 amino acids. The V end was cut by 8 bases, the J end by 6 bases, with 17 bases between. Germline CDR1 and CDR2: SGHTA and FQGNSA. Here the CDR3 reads CASARSGDREQYF. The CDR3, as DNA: TGTGCCAGCGCCCGTAGCGGAGACCGCGAGCAGTACTTC.

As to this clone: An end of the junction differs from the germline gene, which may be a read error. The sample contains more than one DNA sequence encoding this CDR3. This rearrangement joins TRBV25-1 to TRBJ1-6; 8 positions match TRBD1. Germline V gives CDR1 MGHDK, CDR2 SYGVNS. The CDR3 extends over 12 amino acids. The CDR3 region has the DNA TGTGCCAGCAGCGACAGGGGTTCACCCCTACACTTT. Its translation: CASSDRGSPLHF.

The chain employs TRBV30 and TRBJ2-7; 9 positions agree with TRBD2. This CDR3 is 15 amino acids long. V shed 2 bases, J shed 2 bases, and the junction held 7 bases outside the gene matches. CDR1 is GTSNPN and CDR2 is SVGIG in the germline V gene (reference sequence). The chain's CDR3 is CAWSKGLAGAYEQYF. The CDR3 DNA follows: TGTGCCTGGAGTAAGGGACTAGCTGGTGCCTACGAGCAGTACTTC.

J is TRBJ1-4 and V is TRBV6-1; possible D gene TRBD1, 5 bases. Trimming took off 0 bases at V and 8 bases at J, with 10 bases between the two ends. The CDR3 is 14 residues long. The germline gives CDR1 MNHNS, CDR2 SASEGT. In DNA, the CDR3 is TGTGCCAGCAGTGAAGCTCGGGGGATCGAAAAACTGTTTTTT. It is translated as CASSEARGIEKLFF.

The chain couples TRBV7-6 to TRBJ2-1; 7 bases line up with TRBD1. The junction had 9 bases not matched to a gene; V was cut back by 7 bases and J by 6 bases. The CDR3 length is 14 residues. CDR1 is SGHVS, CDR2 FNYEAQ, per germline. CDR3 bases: TGTGCCAGCACCCCGACAGGGATGGGCAATGAGCAGTTCTTC. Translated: CASTPTGMGNEQFF.

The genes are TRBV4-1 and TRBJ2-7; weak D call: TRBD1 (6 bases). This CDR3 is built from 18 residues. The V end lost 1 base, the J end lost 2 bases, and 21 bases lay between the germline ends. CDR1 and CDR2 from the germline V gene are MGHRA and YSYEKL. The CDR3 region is CASSQARVLTGQAYEQYF. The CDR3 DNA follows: TGCGCCAGCAGCCAAGCTAGGGTCCTAACAGGGCAGGCCTACGAGCAGTACTTC.

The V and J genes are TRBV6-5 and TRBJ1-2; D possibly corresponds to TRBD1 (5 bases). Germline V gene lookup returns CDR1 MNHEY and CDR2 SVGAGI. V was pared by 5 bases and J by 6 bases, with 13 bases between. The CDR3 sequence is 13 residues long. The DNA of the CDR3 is TGTGCCAGCAGTGACGGACATATCCATGGCTACACCTTC. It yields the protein CASSDGHIHGYTF.

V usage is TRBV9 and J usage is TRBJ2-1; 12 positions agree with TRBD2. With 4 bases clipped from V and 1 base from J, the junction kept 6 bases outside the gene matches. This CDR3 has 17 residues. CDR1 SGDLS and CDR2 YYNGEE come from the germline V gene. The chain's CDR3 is CASSPRLAGVSYNEQFF. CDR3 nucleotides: TGTGCCAGCAGCCCTAGACTAGCGGGAGTTTCCTACAATGAGCAGTTCTTC.

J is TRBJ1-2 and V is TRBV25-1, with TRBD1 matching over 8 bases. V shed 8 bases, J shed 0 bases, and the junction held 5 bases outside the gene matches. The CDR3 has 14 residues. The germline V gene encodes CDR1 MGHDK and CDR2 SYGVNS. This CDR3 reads CASGRTGTNYGYTF. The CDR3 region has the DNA TGTGCCAGCGGACGGACAGGGACTAACTATGGCTACACCTTC.

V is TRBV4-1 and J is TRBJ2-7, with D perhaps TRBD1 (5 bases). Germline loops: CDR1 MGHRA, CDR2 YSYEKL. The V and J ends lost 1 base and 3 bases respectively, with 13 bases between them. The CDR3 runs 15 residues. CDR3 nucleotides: TGCGCCAGCAGCCAAGCGGCAGGGAATTACTACGAGCAGTACTTC. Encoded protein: CASSQAAGNYYEQYF.

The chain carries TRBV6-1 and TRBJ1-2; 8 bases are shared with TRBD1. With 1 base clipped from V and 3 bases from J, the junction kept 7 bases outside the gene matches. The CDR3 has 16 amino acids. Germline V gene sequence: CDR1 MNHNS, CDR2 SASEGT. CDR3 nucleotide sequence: TGTGCCAGCAGTGAAGTGGAGGGACAGGCTTACTATGGCTACACCTTC. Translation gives CASSEVEGQAYYGYTF.

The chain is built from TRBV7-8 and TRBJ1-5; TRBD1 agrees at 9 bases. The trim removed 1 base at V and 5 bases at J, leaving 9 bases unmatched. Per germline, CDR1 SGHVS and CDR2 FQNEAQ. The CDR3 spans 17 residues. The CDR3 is CASSLGSTGGKDQPQHF. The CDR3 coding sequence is TGTGCCAGCAGCTTAGGATCGACAGGGGGGAAGGATCAGCCCCAGCATTTT.

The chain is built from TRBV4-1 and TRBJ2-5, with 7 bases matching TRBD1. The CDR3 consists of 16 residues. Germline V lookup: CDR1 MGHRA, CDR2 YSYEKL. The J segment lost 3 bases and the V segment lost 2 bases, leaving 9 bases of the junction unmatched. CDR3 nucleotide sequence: TGCGCCAGCAGCCAATCGACAGGGTTTTCGGAAGAGACCCAGTACTTC. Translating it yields CASSQSTGFSEETQYF.

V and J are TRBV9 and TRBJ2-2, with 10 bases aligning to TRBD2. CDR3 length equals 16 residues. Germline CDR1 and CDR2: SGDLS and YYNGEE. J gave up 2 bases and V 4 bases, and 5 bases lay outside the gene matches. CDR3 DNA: TGTGCCAGCAGCTCTATAGCGGGGGGCAACACCGGGGAGCTGTTTTTT. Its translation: CASSSIAGGNTGELFF.

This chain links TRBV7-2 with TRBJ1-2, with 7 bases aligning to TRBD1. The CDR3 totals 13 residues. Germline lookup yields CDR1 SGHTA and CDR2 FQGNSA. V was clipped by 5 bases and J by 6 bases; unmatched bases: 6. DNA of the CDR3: TGTGCCAGCAGCGGGACAGTCCTTAATGGCTACACCTTC. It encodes CASSGTVLNGYTF. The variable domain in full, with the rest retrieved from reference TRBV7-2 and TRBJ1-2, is GAGVSQSPSNKVTEKGKDVELRCDPISGHTALYWYRQSLGQGLEFLIYFQGNSAPDKSGLPSDRFSAERTGGSVSTLTIQRTQQEDSAVYLCASSGTVLNGYTFGSGTRLTVV.

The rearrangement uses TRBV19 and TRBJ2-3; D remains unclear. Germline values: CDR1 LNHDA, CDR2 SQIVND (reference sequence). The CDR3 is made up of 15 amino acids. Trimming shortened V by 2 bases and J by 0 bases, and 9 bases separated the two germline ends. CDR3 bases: TGTGCCAGTAGTATAACCCACAAGAGCACAGATACGCAGTATTTT. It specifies CASSITHKSTDTQYF.

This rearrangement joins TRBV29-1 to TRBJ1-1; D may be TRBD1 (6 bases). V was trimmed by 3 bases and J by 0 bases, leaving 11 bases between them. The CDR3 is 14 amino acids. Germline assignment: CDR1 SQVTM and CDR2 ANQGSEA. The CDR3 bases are TGCAGCGTTGATGGGGCAGGGGTGAACACTGAAGCTTTCTTT. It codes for CSVDGAGVNTEAFF.

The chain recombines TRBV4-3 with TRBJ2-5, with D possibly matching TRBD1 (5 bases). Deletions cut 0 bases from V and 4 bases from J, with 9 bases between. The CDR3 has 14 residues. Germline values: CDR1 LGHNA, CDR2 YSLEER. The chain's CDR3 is CASSQEKGRETQYF. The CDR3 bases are TGCGCCAGCAGCCAAGAAAAGGGGCGAGAGACCCAGTACTTC.

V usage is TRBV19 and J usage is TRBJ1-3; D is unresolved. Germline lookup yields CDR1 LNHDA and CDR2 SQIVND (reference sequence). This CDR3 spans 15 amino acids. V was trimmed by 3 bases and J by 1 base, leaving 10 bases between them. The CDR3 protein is CASSISVKSGNTIYF. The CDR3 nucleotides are TGTGCCAGTAGTATTAGTGTAAAGTCTGGAAACACCATATATTTT.

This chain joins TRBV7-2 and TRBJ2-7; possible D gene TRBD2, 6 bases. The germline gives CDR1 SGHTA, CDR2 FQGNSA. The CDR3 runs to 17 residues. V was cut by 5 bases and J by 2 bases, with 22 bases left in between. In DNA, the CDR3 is TGTGCCAGCAGCCCCGCCCCGTGGGAGCGGGCCGCCTACGAGCAGTACTTC. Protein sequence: CASSPAPWERAAYEQYF. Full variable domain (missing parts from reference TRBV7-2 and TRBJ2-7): GAGVSQSPSNKVTEKGKDVELRCDPISGHTALYWYRQSLGQGLEFLIYFQGNSAPDKSGLPSDRFSAERTGGSVSTLTIQRTQQEDSAVYLCASSPAPWERAAYEQYFGPGTRLTVT.

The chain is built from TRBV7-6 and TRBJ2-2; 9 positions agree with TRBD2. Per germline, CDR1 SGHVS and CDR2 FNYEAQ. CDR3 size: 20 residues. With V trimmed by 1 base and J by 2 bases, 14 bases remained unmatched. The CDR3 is CASSLGGAGGPYTNTGELFF. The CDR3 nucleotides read TGTGCCAGCAGCTTAGGAGGCGCGGGAGGGCCCTATACCAACACCGGGGAGCTGTTTTTT. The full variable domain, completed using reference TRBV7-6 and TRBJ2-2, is GAGVSQSPRYKVTKRGQDVALRCDPISGHVSLYWYRQALGQGPEFLTYFNYEAQQDKSGLPNDRFSAERPEGSISTLTIQRTEQRDSAMYRCASSLGGAGGPYTNTGELFFGEGSRLTVL.

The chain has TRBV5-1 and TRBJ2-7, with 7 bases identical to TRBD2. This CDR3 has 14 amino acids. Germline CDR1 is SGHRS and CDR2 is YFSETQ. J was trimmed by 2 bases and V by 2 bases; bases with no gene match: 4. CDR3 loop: CASSFETSAYEQYF. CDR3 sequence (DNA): TGCGCCAGCAGCTTCGAAACTAGCGCCTACGAGCAGTACTTC.

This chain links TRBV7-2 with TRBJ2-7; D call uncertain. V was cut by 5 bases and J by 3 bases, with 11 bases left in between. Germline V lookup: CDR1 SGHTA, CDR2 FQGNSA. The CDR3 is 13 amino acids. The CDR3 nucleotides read TGTGCCAGCAGCCTCCCGGAGATCTACGAGCAGTACTTC. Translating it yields CASSLPEIYEQYF. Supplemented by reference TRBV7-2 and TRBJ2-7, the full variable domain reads GAGVSQSPSNKVTEKGKDVELRCDPISGHTALYWYRQSLGQGLEFLIYFQGNSAPDKSGLPSDRFSAERTGGSVSTLTIQRTQQEDSAVYLCASSLPEIYEQYFGPGTRLTVT.

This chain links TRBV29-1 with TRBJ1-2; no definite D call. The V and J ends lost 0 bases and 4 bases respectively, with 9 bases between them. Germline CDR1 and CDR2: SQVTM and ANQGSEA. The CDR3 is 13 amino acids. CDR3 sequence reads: CSVEEQFGYGYTF. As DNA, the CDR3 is TGCAGCGTTGAAGAACAGTTCGGCTATGGCTACACCTTC.

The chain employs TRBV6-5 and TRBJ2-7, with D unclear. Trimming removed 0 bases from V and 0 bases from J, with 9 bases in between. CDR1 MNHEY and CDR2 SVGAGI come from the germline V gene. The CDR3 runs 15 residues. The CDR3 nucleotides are TGTGCCAGCAGTTACTCTGCGCTCCTCTCCTACGAGCAGTACTTC. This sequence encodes CASSYSALLSYEQYF.

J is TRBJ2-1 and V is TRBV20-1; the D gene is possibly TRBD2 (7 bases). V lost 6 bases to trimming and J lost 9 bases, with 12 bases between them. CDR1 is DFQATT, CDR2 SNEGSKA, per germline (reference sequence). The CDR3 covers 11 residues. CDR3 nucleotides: TGCAGTGCGGGGGGGCGCTCTGAGCAGTTCTTC. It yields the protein CSAGGRSEQFF.

Here the CDR3 DNA reads TGTGCCAGCAGCTTGGGAGGGGGTAATCAGCCCCAGCATTTT. Protein: CASSLGGGNQPQHF. The J gene is TRBJ1-5, the V gene TRBV5-5; TRBD1 might be the D (6 bases). V gave up 0 bases and J gave up 4 bases, with 8 bases separating them. The CDR3 spans 14 residues. Germline V gene sequence: CDR1 SGHKS, CDR2 YYEKEE (reference sequence).

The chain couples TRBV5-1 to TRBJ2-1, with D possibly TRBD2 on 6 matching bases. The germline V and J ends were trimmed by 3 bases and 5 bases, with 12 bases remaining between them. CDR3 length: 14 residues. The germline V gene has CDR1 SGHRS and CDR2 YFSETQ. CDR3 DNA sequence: TGCGCCAGCAGCTCCCAGTTAGCGGACAATGAGCAGTTCTTC. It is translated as CASSSQLADNEQFF.

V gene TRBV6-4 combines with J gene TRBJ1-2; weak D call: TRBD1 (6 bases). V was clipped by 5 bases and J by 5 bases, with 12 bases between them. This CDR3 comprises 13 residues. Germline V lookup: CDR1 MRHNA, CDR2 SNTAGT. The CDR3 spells CASSPEQGYGYTF. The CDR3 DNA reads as TGTGCCAGCAGTCCTGAACAGGGATATGGCTACACCTTC.

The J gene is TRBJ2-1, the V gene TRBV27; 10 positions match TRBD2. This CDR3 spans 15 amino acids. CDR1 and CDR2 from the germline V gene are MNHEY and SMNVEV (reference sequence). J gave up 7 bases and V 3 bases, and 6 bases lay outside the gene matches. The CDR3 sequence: CASSLVSGRFNEQFF. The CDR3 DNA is TGTGCCAGCAGTTTGGTTAGCGGGAGGTTTAATGAGCAGTTCTTC.